By share, the clone carrying this T cell receptor (beta chain) ranks as medium-sized. Its antigen remains unknown. The data originate from a study of beta chain features in type 1 diabetes. The germline V gene encodes CDR1 SEHNR and CDR2 FQNEAQ (reference sequence). The CDR3 length is 15 residues. V lost 4 bases and J 5 bases, leaving 14 bases between the germline ends. Regarding the study as a whole: TCRB CDR3s were moderately but significantly shorter in Type 1 diabetes patients in all four CD4+ subsets.

cDNA synthesis used the whole RNA isolate, giving expressed TCRB sequences. Sequenced by immunoSEQ multiplex PCR; TCRdb stores in-frame clones only, minus some. The table lists some 240,000 clones, about a tenth of them singletons. CD45RO/CCR7/CD25/CD127/CD95/CD27 staining was used to isolate CD4+ naive, central memory, regulatory and stem cell-like memory cells by sorting. The chain links TRBV7-9 to TRBJ1-4; D is uncertain. Source material: central memory CD4+ T cells from blood. The receptor was derived from a man younger than 35 in good health. CDR3 sequence (DNA): TGTGCCAGCAGCTACGGCGGAGCTGAGAATGAAAAACTGTTTTTT. Translated, it gives CASSYGGAENEKLFF. Complete variable domain (other parts from reference TRBV7-9 and TRBJ1-4): DTGVSQNPRHKITKRGQNVTFRCDPISEHNRLYWYRQTLGQGPEFLTYFQNEAQLEKSRLLSDRFSAERPKGSFSTLEIQRTEQGDSAMYLCASSYGGAENEKLFFGSGTQLSVL.